This T cell receptor beta chain was sequenced for a study of T cells in Graves' hyperthyroidism and ophthalmopathy. Study-level findings and limits: Ophthalmopathy onset followed model prediction by a median roughly 6 months.

Amplified regions were TCR beta CDR3 sequences from RNA transcripts. Researchers ran a first-round RT-PCR on the TCR CDR3 using the HTBI primer set. TCRdb passed the multiplex PCR reads through MiXCR, listing each CDR3 protein once. The sample records 490,000 or so distinct CDR3 sequences, 22% being singletons. Comments on this clonotype: As yet, its antigen is unknown.

Between the trimmed V and J ends, which lost 3 bases and 6 bases, there was a span of 11 bases. Germline values: CDR1 MNHNS, CDR2 SASEGT. The CDR3 is 14 residues long. Together with thyroid ultrasound, orbital computed tomography, serum thyroxine and TRAb, clinical symptoms were used for diagnoses. The authors took PBMCs from 8 to 10 ml fresh peripheral blood. The receptor comes from a woman aged 70-85 years with Graves' ophthalmopathy. Sequenced sample: blood. The gene calls are TRBV6-1 and TRBJ2-2; D gene ambiguous. This CDR3 reads CASSDTNRAGELFF. The CDR3 DNA is TGTGCCAGCAGTGATACCAATCGGGCCGGGGAGCTGTTTTTT.